The entry below gives a single T cell receptor (beta chain) sequence along with its context. This clonotype was detected only a few times. The target of this receptor is not known. No qualities accompany the bases; no much larger clone lies one base away. The record originates from a study of T cells after yellow fever vaccination (dated by TCRdb to the late 2010s). Study-level background: The SMART-Seq v4 Ultra Low Input RNA kit was used to prepare libraries from fractions with low cell numbers. To track T-cell clones before and after primary and booster YFV17D yellow fever vaccination, bulk TCR alpha and beta repertoires were sequenced longitudinally. Two healthy male donors, one aged 18 to 29 and one aged 30 to 40 years, were included in the cohort. Bulk PBMC replicates and cell subsets were isolated from blood drawn at multiple timepoints before and after both primary and secondary immunization. Summary of the overall study and its limitations: Computational filtering was needed because FACS-sorted repertoires could contain abundant contaminating clonotypes from the bulk population. Compared with the primary T-cell response, the secondary T-cell response was faster but weaker, reaching its peak on day 5 rather than on day 15. A small share of clonotypes occurred in both CD4 and CD8 compartments, likely arising from convergent recombination. Most clones expanded after primary vaccination (roughly 96% of CD4 and 80% to 90% of CD8) were re-detected after the booster, suggesting that broad memory maintenance occurred. The study included only two donors, which limits how far the findings can be generalized.

The treatment or condition tag for this specimen amounts to: live attenuated yellow fever vaccine strain. A standard Ficoll-Paque protocol was used to isolate PBMCs from peripheral blood. Dynabeads CD4 and CD8 positive selection kits were used to isolate the CD4 and CD8 T-cell fractions. TriZol was used to extract RNA from bulk PBMCs, from CD4 and CD8 fractions, and from dextramer-positive and dextramer-negative fractions. Sequencing was carried out with an Illumina NovaSeq 6000. Synthesis of TCR cDNA relied on 5'RACE template switching, a step that introduced a universal primer site along with unique molecular identifiers. cDNA synthesis was primed from both the TCR alpha and TCR beta constant segments. Library amplification involved two PCR steps, and the second step added sample barcodes and sequencing adapters. Libraries were sequenced on Illumina HiSeq 2500 (2x100 bp) or NovaSeq (2x150 bp). Concerning the study's data processing: Reads were demultiplexed and collapsed into UMI consensus sequences with MIGEC, and V(D)J alignment was performed with MiXCR. Vaccine-responding clonotypes were defined with edgeR using replicate PBMC samples, requiring FDR below 0.01 and a log2 fold change above 5 up to day 15. Each bulk clonotype received a CD4 or CD8 identity based on whether the sequenced CD4 or CD8 repertoire contained that clonotype at higher abundance. TCRdb reprocessed the public reads (quality trimming at Q25 with fastp, clone calling with MiXCR) and kept in-frame beta chains. Rows are unified per CDR3 protein, each entry keeping the most common DNA and genes. What appears here as the V and J calls and clone size reflects TCRdb's work, not the paper's. Within this sample are around 320,000 distinct CDR3 sequences, with approximately 10% of them counted one time only. 3% to 3.5% of the sample is taken by the ten largest.

This TCR was sampled from a man younger than 30 who received the YFV17D yellow fever vaccine. Sequencing was performed on CD4+ T cells sorted from PBMCs, taken 5 days after the yellow fever booster vaccination.

The DNA sequence is given as TGCGCCAGCAGCTTGGGGGGACAGCCGGGGGACGAGCAGTACTTC. Translated, this gives CASSLGGQPGDEQYF. The V and J genes are TRBV5-1 and TRBJ2-7; D gene: possibly TRBD1, on 7 matching bases. A distance of 15 bases separates the germline ends of V and J, which lose 0 bases and 5 bases respectively. The CDR3 sequence holds 15 residues, the cysteine and phenylalanine included. Only the CDR3 DNA is retained, 45 bases long and in frame from the first base. From a lookup of the germline V gene, CDR1 and CDR2 are SGHRS and YFSETQ. Full variable domain (CDR3 extended with the reference TRBV5-1 and TRBJ2-7 proteins): KAGVTQTPRYLIKTRGQQVTLSCSPISGHRSVSWYQQTPGQGLQFLFEYFSETQRNKGNFPGRFSGRQFSNSRSEMNVSTLELGDSALYLCASSLGGQPGDEQYFGPGTRLTVT.